The rows below give T cell receptor beta chains drawn from one sample of a study of identical twins. TCRdb itself ran the 5' RACE reads through MiXCR, one entry per CDR3 protein. Here the sample spans about 900,000 distinct CDR3 sequences, around an eighth being singletons. This same sample was also part of a study on yellow fever vaccine responses in identical twins.

The sample comprised PBMCs. The receptors stem from a woman under 30 in good health. Each CDR3 is given without its conserved first and last residue. The order of the fields is V gene, CDR3 protein.

v_gene: TRBV2; CDR3aa: ASSLLDRGNEKLF
v_gene: TRBV5-6; CDR3aa: ASSLEPSGITDTQY
v_gene: TRBV29-1; CDR3aa: RGGGVVEDTQY
v_gene: TRBV2; CDR3aa: ASKTRLDRDNEQF
v_gene: TRBV20-1; CDR3aa: SAKGANTGELF
v_gene: TRBV15; CDR3aa: ATSRERGSYNEQF
v_gene: TRBV6-1; CDR3aa: ASTPSGSLPSIEQF
v_gene: TRBV6-5; CDR3aa: ASSYSGLAGAYNEQF
v_gene: TRBV7-9; CDR3aa: ASSPPAGVYEQY
v_gene: TRBV20-1; CDR3aa: SAAVGGGEQF
v_gene: TRBV12-3/TRBV12-4; CDR3aa: ASSLMGHRTDTQY
v_gene: TRBV28; CDR3aa: ASSPDAYNEQF
v_gene: TRBV4-2; CDR3aa: ASSQEGYSNQPQH
v_gene: TRBV4-1; CDR3aa: ASSQDNGRGDRGLEAF
v_gene: TRBV14; CDR3aa: ASSQVDGAKETQY
v_gene: TRBV12-3/TRBV12-4; CDR3aa: ASALGSDTQY
v_gene: TRBV5-1; CDR3aa: ASSPGTFPGLVY
v_gene: TRBV5-1; CDR3aa: ASSQVRTGGYNEQF
v_gene: TRBV16; CDR3aa: ASSQAQDLTDTQY
v_gene: TRBV7-3; CDR3aa: ASSRRLGGITDTQY
v_gene: TRBV27; CDR3aa: ASTRAGQLNTGELF
v_gene: TRBV28; CDR3aa: ASSLSLAGGNTGELF
v_gene: TRBV27; CDR3aa: ASRAHPGKNIQY
v_gene: TRBV9; CDR3aa: ASSARGVSYEQY
v_gene: TRBV3-1; CDR3aa: ASSQGEAGELF
v_gene: TRBV9; CDR3aa: ASSAGLAGGIQETQY
v_gene: TRBV18; CDR3aa: ASSPGTGVVSYNEQF
v_gene: TRBV6-1; CDR3aa: ASSPTGWGTEAF
v_gene: TRBV20-1; CDR3aa: SARSPQPAGAHNQPQH
v_gene: TRBV27; CDR3aa: ASSLSHGGTEAF
v_gene: TRBV9; CDR3aa: ASSVPSGTSTDTQY
v_gene: TRBV12-3/TRBV12-4; CDR3aa: ASNPTGARNSPLH
v_gene: TRBV6-5; CDR3aa: ASRVAGSGYT
v_gene: TRBV2; CDR3aa: ASSEDYNEQF
v_gene: TRBV7-8; CDR3aa: ASSLAVVARRGETQY
v_gene: TRBV4-1; CDR3aa: ASSPPRNGNTEAF
v_gene: TRBV19; CDR3aa: ASSRPGQGTNEAF
v_gene: TRBV6-1; CDR3aa: ASEGTGGNSYEQY
v_gene: TRBV10-2; CDR3aa: ASSEQPGQGSEQY
v_gene: TRBV5-1; CDR3aa: ASSLPAGSGTDTQY
v_gene: TRBV20-1; CDR3aa: SAAQALTGELF
v_gene: TRBV6-5; CDR3aa: ASSYSGSAGYT
v_gene: TRBV20-1; CDR3aa: SAREGGTGDTQY